This is a list of T cell receptor beta chains from one sample in a study of shared clonotypes between healthy human individuals. Profiled with immunoSEQ multiplex PCR; TCRdb holds only in-frame clones, not every one. This table has approximately 2.4 million clones, roughly 95% appearing once. Sequencing was carried out using naive CD4+ T cells sorted from blood. The origin of the receptors is a man younger than 35 in good health. Each CDR3 is given with its conserved first and last residue. A D gene is named only where the DNA matches it firmly. The size field is filled for only some rows; it gives once, few, many or a size class.

size: -; V: TRBV19; D: TRBD1; J: TRBJ2-7; CDR3: CASSRTGGYEQYF; DNA: TGTGCCAGTAGCCGGACAGGGGGCTATGAGCAGTACTTC
size: -; V: TRBV5-4; D: TRBD1; J: TRBJ2-7; CDR3: CASSPGSGTGVYEQYF; DNA: TGTGCCAGCAGCCCCGGGTCCGGGACAGGGGTCTACGAGCAGTACTTC
size: once; V: TRBV5-6; D: TRBD2; J: TRBJ2-2; CDR3: CASSLGTSGTNTGELFF; DNA: TGTGCCAGCAGCTTGGGGACTAGCGGAACGAACACCGGGGAGCTGTTTTTT
size: -; V: TRBV11-2; D: TRBD2; J: TRBJ2-2; CDR3: CASSRGRTNTGELFF; DNA: TGTGCCAGCAGCCGCGGGAGGACCAACACCGGGGAGCTGTTTTTT
size: -; V: TRBV9; D: -; J: TRBJ2-1; CDR3: CASSPRGLASEQFF; DNA: TGTGCCAGCAGCCCAAGGGGATTAGCGAGTGAGCAGTTCTTC
size: -; V: TRBV11-2; D: -; J: TRBJ2-7; CDR3: CASSLSSLHPIYEQYF; DNA: TGTGCCAGCAGCTTAAGTAGCCTTCATCCTATCTACGAGCAGTACTTC
size: -; V: TRBV28; D: -; J: TRBJ2-5; CDR3: CASSSKLIGGETQYF; DNA: TGTGCCAGCAGTTCCAAACTCATAGGGGGGGAGACCCAGTACTTC
size: -; V: TRBV7-2; D: -; J: TRBJ2-7; CDR3: CASSLVGGSYEQYF; DNA: TGTGCCAGCAGCTTAGTCGGGGGATCCTACGAGCAGTACTTC
size: -; V: TRBV4-1; D: -; J: TRBJ1-5; CDR3: CASSQGRGNQPQHF; DNA: TGCGCCAGCAGCCAGGGGCGGGGGAATCAGCCCCAGCATTTT
size: -; V: TRBV21-1; D: -; J: TRBJ2-7; CDR3: CASSRYEQYF; DNA: TGTGCCAGCAGCCGCTACGAGCAGTACTTC
size: -; V: TRBV7-2; D: TRBD1; J: TRBJ1-1; CDR3: CASSLTTGATLGEAFF; DNA: TGTGCCAGCAGCTTAACGACAGGGGCCACACTCGGGGAAGCTTTCTTT
size: -; V: TRBV29-1; D: TRBD1; J: TRBJ2-7; CDR3: CSVRGQARDEQYF; DNA: TGCAGCGTTCGAGGACAGGCGAGGGACGAGCAGTACTTC
size: -; V: TRBV6-5; D: -; J: TRBJ1-2; CDR3: CASSPSGFYGYTF; DNA: TGTGCCAGCAGCCCCTCGGGTTTCTATGGCTACACCTTC
size: -; V: TRBV30; D: -; J: TRBJ2-3; CDR3: CAWTFTDTQYF; DNA: TGTGCCTGGACCTTTACAGATACGCAGTATTTT
size: -; V: TRBV2; D: -; J: TRBJ2-7; CDR3: CASRTLYEQYF; DNA: TGTGCCAGTAGGACCCTCTACGAGCAGTACTTC
size: -; V: TRBV7-9; D: TRBD1; J: TRBJ1-4; CDR3: CASSLTPTGDTEKLFF; DNA: TGTGCCAGCAGCTTAACCCCGACAGGGGACACAGAAAAACTGTTTTTT
size: -; V: TRBV10-3; D: TRBD2; J: TRBJ2-5; CDR3: CAIRPGLASQETQYF; DNA: TGTGCCATCAGACCGGGACTAGCGAGCCAAGAGACCCAGTACTTC
size: -; V: TRBV7-2; D: TRBD1; J: TRBJ2-7; CDR3: CASRTDRNYEQYF; DNA: TGTGCCAGCAGGACGGACAGGAATTACGAGCAGTACTTC
size: -; V: TRBV19; D: -; J: TRBJ1-5; CDR3: CASSIASASNQPQHF; DNA: TGTGCCAGTAGTATCGCGTCAGCGAGCAATCAGCCCCAGCATTTT
size: once; V: TRBV7-9; D: TRBD1; J: TRBJ1-1; CDR3: CASSPGQGTEAFF; DNA: TGTGCCAGCAGCCCGGGACAGGGCACTGAAGCTTTCTTT
size: -; V: TRBV11-3; D: TRBD2; J: TRBJ2-2; CDR3: CASSLVRGVPGELFF; DNA: TGTGCCAGCAGCTTAGTTCGGGGGGTGCCAGGGGAGCTGTTTTTT
size: -; V: TRBV7-9; D: -; J: TRBJ2-7; CDR3: CASSHAVGLFSYEQYF; DNA: TGTGCCAGCAGCCACGCGGTCGGGCTCTTCTCCTACGAGCAGTACTTC
size: -; V: TRBV30; D: TRBD1; J: TRBJ1-2; CDR3: CAWSDRGIYGYTF; DNA: TGTGCCTGGAGTGACAGGGGTATATATGGCTACACCTTC
size: -; V: TRBV5-6; D: -; J: TRBJ2-5; CDR3: CASSLTWKQTQYF; DNA: TGTGCCAGCAGCTTGACGTGGAAACAGACCCAGTACTTC
size: -; V: TRBV5-5; D: -; J: TRBJ2-7; CDR3: CASSHVAHGEQYF; DNA: TGTGCCAGCAGCCACGTGGCCCACGGCGAGCAGTACTTC
size: -; V: TRBV30; D: -; J: TRBJ1-2; CDR3: CAWSVAILSTGPTYGYTF; DNA: TGTGCCTGGAGTGTAGCAATTCTCTCGACGGGCCCTACCTATGGCTACACCTTC
size: -; V: TRBV5-1; D: TRBD1; J: TRBJ1-1; CDR3: CASSTAGTGYTEAFF; DNA: TGCGCCAGCAGCACGGCCGGGACAGGGTACACTGAAGCTTTCTTT
size: -; V: TRBV30; D: -; J: TRBJ2-7; CDR3: CAWRSGELSYEQYF; DNA: TGTGCCTGGAGGTCCGGCGAGCTCTCCTACGAGCAGTACTTC
size: -; V: TRBV21-1; D: -; J: TRBJ2-7; CDR3: CASSKFVNGSSYEQYF; DNA: TGTGCCAGCAGCAAATTTGTGAACGGGAGCTCCTACGAGCAGTACTTC
size: -; V: TRBV18; D: -; J: TRBJ1-3; CDR3: CASSPEVVLSGNTIYF; DNA: TGTGCCAGCTCACCCGAGGTAGTCCTCTCTGGAAACACCATATATTTT
size: -; V: TRBV7-2; D: -; J: TRBJ2-7; CDR3: CASSLAGTGSYEQYF; DNA: TGTGCCAGCAGCTTAGCCGGAACAGGGTCCTACGAGCAGTACTTC
size: once; V: TRBV7-2; D: -; J: TRBJ2-3; CDR3: CASSSPGVSVTDTQYF; DNA: TGTGCCAGCAGCTCCCCGGGAGTTAGCGTCACAGATACGCAGTATTTT
size: -; V: TRBV4-3; D: TRBD2; J: TRBJ2-7; CDR3: CASSQEKGLAGYEQYF; DNA: TGCGCCAGCAGCCAAGAGAAGGGACTAGCGGGATACGAGCAGTACTTC
size: -; V: TRBV28; D: -; J: TRBJ2-1; CDR3: CASSQTASEQFF; DNA: TGTGCCAGCAGTCAGACGGCTTCTGAGCAGTTCTTC
size: -; V: TRBV18; D: -; J: TRBJ2-1; CDR3: CASSSSGAREQFF; DNA: TGTGCCAGCTCGTCATCAGGGGCACGTGAGCAGTTCTTC
size: -; V: TRBV5-1; D: -; J: TRBJ1-4; CDR3: CASSLEGLGGEKLFF; DNA: TGCGCCAGCAGCTTGGAGGGACTCGGAGGTGAAAAACTGTTTTTT
size: -; V: TRBV7-9; D: -; J: TRBJ1-2; CDR3: CASSLLLIDGYTF; DNA: TGTGCCAGCAGCTTACTCCTAATTGATGGCTACACCTTC
size: -; V: TRBV10-3; D: TRBD2; J: TRBJ2-7; CDR3: CAISAGAASGTSYEQYF; DNA: TGTGCCATCAGTGCGGGGGCGGCTAGCGGGACGTCCTACGAGCAGTACTTC
size: -; V: TRBV6-1; D: TRBD2; J: TRBJ2-1; CDR3: CASSVRTSGGPNEQFF; DNA: TGTGCCAGCAGTGTCCGGACTAGCGGGGGACCGAATGAGCAGTTCTTC
size: -; V: TRBV4-3; D: TRBD2; J: TRBJ2-3; CDR3: CASSLGTSRTDTQYF; DNA: TGCGCCAGCAGCCTAGGGACTAGCCGCACAGATACGCAGTATTTT
size: -; V: TRBV11-3; D: TRBD1; J: TRBJ2-3; CDR3: CASSSGQGVITDTQYF; DNA: TGTGCCAGCAGCTCCGGACAGGGGGTGATCACAGATACGCAGTATTTT
size: -; V: TRBV30; D: -; J: TRBJ1-1; CDR3: CAWIGGVTPFF; DNA: TGTGCCTGGATAGGCGGGGTAACCCCTTTCTTT
size: -; V: TRBV10-2; D: TRBD1; J: TRBJ2-7; CDR3: CASSRTGGNEQYF; DNA: TGCGCCAGCAGTAGGACAGGGGGAAACGAGCAGTACTTC
size: -; V: TRBV6-5; D: -; J: TRBJ1-1; CDR3: CASIGQQNTEAFF; DNA: TGTGCCAGCATAGGCCAGCAGAACACTGAAGCTTTCTTT
size: -; V: TRBV4-1; D: TRBD2; J: TRBJ2-2; CDR3: CASSQTSGVTGELFF; DNA: TGCGCCAGCAGCCAAACTAGCGGGGTGACCGGGGAGCTGTTTTTT
size: -; V: TRBV4-1; D: -; J: TRBJ1-2; CDR3: CASSQRSGTQANYGYTF; DNA: TGCGCCAGCAGCCAACGATCCGGGACTCAAGCTAACTATGGCTACACCTTC
size: -; V: TRBV5-1; D: TRBD1; J: TRBJ1-1; CDR3: CASSHQPGQGNTEAFF; DNA: TGCGCCAGCAGCCATCAACCCGGACAGGGAAACACTGAAGCTTTCTTT
size: -; V: TRBV6-4; D: -; J: TRBJ1-4; CDR3: CASSDDREWEKLFF; DNA: TGTGCCAGCAGTGACGATAGGGAGTGGGAAAAACTGTTTTTT
size: -; V: TRBV30; D: -; J: TRBJ1-5; CDR3: CAWSLGGEQPQHF; DNA: TGTGCCTGGAGTCTTGGGGGTGAGCAGCCCCAGCATTTT
size: -; V: TRBV11-2; D: -; J: TRBJ2-3; CDR3: CASSLVGGSSTDTQYF; DNA: TGTGCCAGCAGCTTAGTGGGGGGATCTAGCACAGATACGCAGTATTTT
size: -; V: TRBV5-1; D: TRBD2; J: TRBJ2-7; CDR3: CASSSALTSDEQYF; DNA: TGCGCCAGCAGCTCCGCCCTTACTAGCGACGAGCAGTACTTC
size: few; V: TRBV5-1; D: -; J: TRBJ2-7; CDR3: CASSLEVLMDEQYF; DNA: TGCGCCAGCAGCTTGGAAGTCCTGATGGACGAGCAGTACTTC
size: -; V: TRBV2; D: TRBD2; J: TRBJ2-1; CDR3: CASSDFSGTAYNEQFF; DNA: TGTGCCAGCAGTGACTTTAGCGGGACCGCCTACAATGAGCAGTTCTTC
size: -; V: TRBV7-2; D: TRBD1; J: TRBJ1-4; CDR3: CASSPQGGEKLFF; DNA: TGTGCCAGCAGCCCTCAGGGGGGTGAAAAACTGTTTTTT
size: -; V: TRBV2; D: TRBD2; J: TRBJ2-7; CDR3: CASRRGASGSSYEQYF; DNA: TGTGCCAGCAGGAGGGGCGCTAGCGGGAGCTCCTACGAGCAGTACTTC
size: -; V: TRBV5-1; D: -; J: TRBJ1-6; CDR3: CASSLDIRVYALHF; DNA: TGCGCCAGCAGCTTGGACATAAGGGTCTATGCCCTCCACTTT
size: once; V: TRBV7-9; D: -; J: TRBJ2-6; CDR3: CASSFTDSGANVLTF; DNA: TGTGCCAGCAGCTTTACGGACTCTGGGGCCAACGTCCTGACTTTC